This T cell receptor beta chain was documented in a study of blood T cell repertoires in COVID-19. Study details: The United States, Italy and Spain supplied acute and convalescent COVID-19 samples. In each case, the material was cDNA or gDNA derived from T cells, B-cell-depleted T cells, or PBMCs.

The CDR3 length is 12 residues. With 1 base removed from V and 5 bases from J, the gap between germline ends came to 6 bases. From germline, CDR1 is SEHNR and CDR2 FQNEAQ (reference sequence). Per the authors' pipeline: Reference gene primer amplification yielded estimated nucleated cell counts. Here immunoSEQ multiplex PCR was the method, and the copy in TCRdb shows in-frame clones only, minus some. That table gives V, J and clone size, and the DNA gave D and trimming. The sample comprises just over 6,000 clones, more than 75% of which are singletons, and around half rests with the top ten. The clonotype originates from a human donor in a cohort sampled during active COVID-19. Sequenced input: peripheral blood. J is TRBJ2-7 and V is TRBV7-9; D uncertain. CDR3 nucleotides: TGTGCCAGCAGCTTAGGACGGGACGAGCAGTACTTC. The encoded protein is CASSLGRDEQYF.